The clone carrying this TCR beta chain turned up a few times. Its specificity is unknown. The CDR3 length is 17 residues. J lost 6 bases, V lost 3 bases, and 9 bases had no gene match. In germline, CDR1 is MDHEN, CDR2 SYDVKM. The data belong to a study of T cells after yellow fever vaccination. Making TCR cDNA involved 5'RACE template switching, which added UMIs and a universal primer site. TCRdb reprocessed the 5' RACE reads with MiXCR, giving one entry per CDR3 protein. The data hold about 630,000 distinct CDR3 sequences, with approximately 13% observed a single time. Broader study findings: FACS-sorted repertoires could contain abundant clonotypes contaminating from the bulk population.

V usage is TRBV28 and J usage is TRBJ2-3; 13 bases are shared with TRBD2. This material consisted of PBMCs, taken on the day of the yellow fever booster vaccination. This receptor was identified in a man aged 25-40 years who received the YFV17D yellow fever vaccine. CDR3 DNA: TGTGCCAGCAGTTTCATCGGACTAGCGGGAGCAGGGGATACGCAGTATTTT. The encoded protein is CASSFIGLAGAGDTQYF.